This T cell receptor beta chain was profiled in a study of T-cell memory formation after mild COVID-19. Study-wide context: In these data, TCR clusters were largely donor specific.

The length of the CDR3 is 19 residues. Trimming took 0 bases from V and 1 from J; bases not matched to a gene: 7. Each CDR3 protein gets one entry after TCRdb re-called the 5' RACE reads with MiXCR. The table includes 550,000 to 650,000 distinct CDR3 sequences, about 18% detected once. The chain has TRBV12-3 or TRBV12-4 and TRBJ2-4; 12 bases are shared with TRBD1. This clonotype was obtained from an adult woman who had mild COVID-19 (a few samples of this study predate the infection). Cell type and time point are not known. Source material: PBMCs or a T cell subset sorted from them (not recorded which). CDR3 DNA: TGTGCCAGCAGTTTAGCGGGGACAGGGGGCGTTTGGGCCAAAAACATTCAGTACTTC. Translating it yields CASSLAGTGGVWAKNIQYF.